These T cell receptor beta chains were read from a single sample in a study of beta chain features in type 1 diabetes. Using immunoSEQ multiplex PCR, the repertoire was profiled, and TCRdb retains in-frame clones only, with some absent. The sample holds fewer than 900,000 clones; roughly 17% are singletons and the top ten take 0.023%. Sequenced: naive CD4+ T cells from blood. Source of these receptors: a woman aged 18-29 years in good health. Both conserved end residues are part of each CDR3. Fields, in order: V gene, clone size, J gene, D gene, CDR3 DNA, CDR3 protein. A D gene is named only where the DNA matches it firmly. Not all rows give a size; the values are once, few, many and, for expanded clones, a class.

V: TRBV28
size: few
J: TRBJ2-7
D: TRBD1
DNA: TGTGCCAGCGGCCCGGGACAGAGACTGTACGAGCAGTACTTC
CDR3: CASGPGQRLYEQYF

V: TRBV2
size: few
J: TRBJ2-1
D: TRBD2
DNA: TGTGCCAGTCGGGGGGGCCGGTCCTACAATGAGCAGTTCTTC
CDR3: CASRGGRSYNEQFF

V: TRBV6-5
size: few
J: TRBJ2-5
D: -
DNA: TGTGCCAGCAGTTACTCGGCTGGGCCAATCCTGACGACCCAGTACTTC
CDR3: CASSYSAGPILTTQYF

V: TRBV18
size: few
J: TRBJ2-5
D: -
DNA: TGTGCCAGCTCACTCTCTGGGGGCCGGAACCAAGAGACCCAGTACTTC
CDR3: CASSLSGGRNQETQYF

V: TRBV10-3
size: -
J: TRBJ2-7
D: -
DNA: TGTGCCATCAGCAAAGGTGGGTCGAGCGAGCAGTACTTC
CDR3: CAISKGGSSEQYF

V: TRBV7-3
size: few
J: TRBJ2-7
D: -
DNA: TGTGCCAGCAGCTTAGGGCAGCTTTACGAGCAGTACTTC
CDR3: CASSLGQLYEQYF

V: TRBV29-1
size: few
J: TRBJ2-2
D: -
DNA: TGCAGCGTTGGGGCGAGGATAAGGGTTACCGGGGAGCTGTTTTTT
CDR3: CSVGARIRVTGELFF

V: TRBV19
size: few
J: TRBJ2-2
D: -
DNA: TGTGCCAGTAGTATACTAGCCCAGAACACCGGGGAGCTGTTTTTT
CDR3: CASSILAQNTGELFF

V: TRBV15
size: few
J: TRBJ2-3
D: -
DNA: TGTGCCACCAGCAGAGTTGGGAGCACAGATACGCAGTATTTT
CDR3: CATSRVGSTDTQYF

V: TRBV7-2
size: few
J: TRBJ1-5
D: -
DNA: TGTGCCAGCAGCCTACCCAATCAGCCCCAGCATTTT
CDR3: CASSLPNQPQHF

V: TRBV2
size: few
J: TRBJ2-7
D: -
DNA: TGTGCCAGCAGTGTTGGGCGGGACTCCTACGAGCAGTACTTC
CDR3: CASSVGRDSYEQYF

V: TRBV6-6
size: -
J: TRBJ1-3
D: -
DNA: TGTGCCAGCAGTTACGCCCCGGTCAGCTCTGGAAACACCATATATTTT
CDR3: CASSYAPVSSGNTIYF

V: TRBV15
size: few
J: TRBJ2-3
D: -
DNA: TGTGCCACCAGCAGACCTAGGGGGGCAGGAGATACGCAGTATTTT
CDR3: CATSRPRGAGDTQYF

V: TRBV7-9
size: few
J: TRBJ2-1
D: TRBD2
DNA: TGTGCCAGCAGCTTACCGTCTGGCGGGGGGAACAATGAGCAGTTCTTC
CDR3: CASSLPSGGGNNEQFF

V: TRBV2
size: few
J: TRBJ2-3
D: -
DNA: TGTGCCAGCCTTCGGGAGTCGGTAGATACGCAGTATTTT
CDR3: CASLRESVDTQYF

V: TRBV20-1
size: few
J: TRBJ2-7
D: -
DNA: TGCAGTGCCCACGAGCAGTACTTC
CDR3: CSAHEQYF

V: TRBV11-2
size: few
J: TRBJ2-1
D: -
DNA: TGTGCCAGCAGCCAAATACTAGGTGATGAGCAGTTCTTC
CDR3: CASSQILGDEQFF

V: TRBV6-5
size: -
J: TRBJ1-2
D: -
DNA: TGTGCCAGCAGTGAAGACAATACGGCGAGCTACACCTTC
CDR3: CASSEDNTASYTF

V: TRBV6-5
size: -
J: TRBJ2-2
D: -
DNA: TGTGCCAGCAGTTACCGAGGGAACACCGGGGAGCTGTTTTTT
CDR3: CASSYRGNTGELFF

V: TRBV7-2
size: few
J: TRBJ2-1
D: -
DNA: TGTGCCAGCAGCGAGGGATCCTACAATGAGCAGTTCTTC
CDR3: CASSEGSYNEQFF

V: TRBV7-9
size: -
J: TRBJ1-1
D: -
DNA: TGTGCCAGCAGCCGTGGATTGCCAGAAGCTTTCTTT
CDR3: CASSRGLPEAFF

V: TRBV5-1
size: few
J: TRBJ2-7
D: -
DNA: TGCGCCAGCAGCTTAGGAGGGAGGGGGGCCGAGCAGTACTTC
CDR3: CASSLGGRGAEQYF

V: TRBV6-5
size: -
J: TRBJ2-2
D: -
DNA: TGTGCCAGCAGTCCTACGGGGAGCGGGGAGCTGTTTTTT
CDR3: CASSPTGSGELFF

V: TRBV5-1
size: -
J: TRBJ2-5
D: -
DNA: TGCGCCAGCAGCTCTGGGTTTCATGGAGCTTGGGAGACCCAGTACTTC
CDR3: CASSSGFHGAWETQYF

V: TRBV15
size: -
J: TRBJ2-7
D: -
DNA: TGTGCCACCAGCAGAGACCTTACTAGGAGCTCCTACGAGCAGTACTTC
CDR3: CATSRDLTRSSYEQYF

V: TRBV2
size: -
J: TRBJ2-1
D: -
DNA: TGTGCCAGCAGTCCGGAACGAACCCCAGGGTGGAATGAGCAGTTCTTC
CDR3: CASSPERTPGWNEQFF